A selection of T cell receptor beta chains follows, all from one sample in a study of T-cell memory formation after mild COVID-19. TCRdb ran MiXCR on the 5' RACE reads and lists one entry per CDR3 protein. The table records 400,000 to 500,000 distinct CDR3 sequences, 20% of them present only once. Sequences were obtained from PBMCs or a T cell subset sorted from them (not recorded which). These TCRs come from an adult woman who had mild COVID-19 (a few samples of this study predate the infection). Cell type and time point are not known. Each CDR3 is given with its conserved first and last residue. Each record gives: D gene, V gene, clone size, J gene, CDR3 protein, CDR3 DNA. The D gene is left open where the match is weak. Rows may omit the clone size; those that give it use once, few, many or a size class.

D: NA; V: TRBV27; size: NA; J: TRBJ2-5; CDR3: CASRQTGLETQYF; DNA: TGTGCCAGCAGACAGACAGGTCTAGAGACCCAGTACTTC
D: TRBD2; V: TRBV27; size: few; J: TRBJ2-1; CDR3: CASSLSAGISYNEQFF; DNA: TGTGCCAGCAGTTTATCAGCGGGAATCTCCTACAATGAGCAGTTCTTC
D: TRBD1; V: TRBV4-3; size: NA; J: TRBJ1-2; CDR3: CASSQEGDRGYGYTF; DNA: TGCGCCAGCAGCCAAGAGGGGGACAGGGGGTACGGCTACACCTTC
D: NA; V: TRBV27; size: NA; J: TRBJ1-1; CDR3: CASAGIVRKVTEAFF; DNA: TGTGCCAGCGCGGGCATTGTCAGAAAGGTCACTGAAGCTTTCTTT
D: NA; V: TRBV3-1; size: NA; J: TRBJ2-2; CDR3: CASSQDPSGAGGELFF; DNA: TGTGCCAGCAGCCAAGATCCCAGCGGAGCGGGCGGGGAGCTGTTTTTT
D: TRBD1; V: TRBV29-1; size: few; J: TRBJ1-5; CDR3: CSVGWTGEGNQPQHF; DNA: TGCAGCGTTGGATGGACAGGGGAGGGGAATCAGCCCCAGCATTTT
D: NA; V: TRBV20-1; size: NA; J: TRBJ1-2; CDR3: CSAPSRGDRYGGYTF; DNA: TGCAGTGCTCCTTCCCGGGGGGACCGGTACGGGGGCTACACCTTC
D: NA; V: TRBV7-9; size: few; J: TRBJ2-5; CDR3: CASSLRPYQETQYF; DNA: TGTGCCAGCAGCTTGAGGCCGTACCAAGAGACCCAGTACTTC
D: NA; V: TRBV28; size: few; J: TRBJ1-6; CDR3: CASNRNSPLHF; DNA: TGTGCCAGCAACCGGAATTCACCCCTCCACTTT
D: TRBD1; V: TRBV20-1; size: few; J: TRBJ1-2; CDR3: CSAGGWDRYGYTF; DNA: TGCAGTGCAGGGGGCTGGGACCGGTATGGCTACACCTTC
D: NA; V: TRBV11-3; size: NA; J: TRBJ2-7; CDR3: CASSPRGPPEQYF; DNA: TGTGCCAGCAGCCCGAGGGGCCCCCCGGAGCAGTACTTC
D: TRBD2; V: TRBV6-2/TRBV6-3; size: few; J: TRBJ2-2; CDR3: CASSPPTGGPYTGELFF; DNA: TGTGCCAGCAGTCCCCCTACGGGAGGGCCTTACACCGGGGAGCTGTTTTTT